This TCR beta chain derives from a study of cytomegalovirus exposure and HLA in healthy donors (TCRdb year 2017). In terms of the full investigation: The 500 to 800 repertoires of the first cohort and the 95 to 150 validation repertoires were produced on the same platform, according to a later analysis. The study aimed to test whether cataloging public T cell receptors could reveal signatures of past pathogen exposure. A separate validation cohort of about 110 different subjects was used in addition to the 666-subject first cohort. To predict cytomegalovirus infection status, the study brought together high-throughput TCR immunosequencing, statistical association of individual TCRs with disease status, and machine learning.

Library preparation was by the immunoSEQ multiplex PCR assay. The authors' analysis ran thus. To diagnose cytomegalovirus status from the catalog of TCR beta chain sequences, a statistical classification framework was built. TCRdb holds this immuneACCESS table with in-frame rearrangements only. Some clones are missing; in checked studies, unresolved V genes explain under half, and the rest has no known cause. D and trimming were read from the DNA, whereas the V and J calls and clone size are those reported in that table. The sample data list approximately 100,000 clones, and 70% to 90% of these were observed just once. In total, the top ten clones hold 3.9% of the sample. The donors were included in the validation cohort of around 120 subjects, a group kept apart from the roughly 610-subject first cohort. Concerning this clone: The target of this receptor is not known. There are no base qualities to consult, and no much larger clone falls within one base.

CDR1 and CDR2 (SGHKS, YYEKEE) derive from the germline V gene (reference sequence). Relative to germline, V is 3 bases shorter and J is 8 bases shorter, with 17 bases between their ends. The CDR3 sequence holds 14 residues, the cysteine and phenylalanine included. The kept DNA is CDR3 alone, 42 bases in frame from the first base. General conclusions and limits of the study: Three of the identified cytomegalovirus-associated TCR beta chains were confirmed in vitro to be specific for cytomegalovirus antigens. According to the authors, the approach could potentially be generalized to other disease states and immunological phenotypes. A total of 150 to 200 TCR beta chains were listed by the study as associated with cytomegalovirus. A later analysis had no HLA typing for the validation cohort, so co-occurrence there was scored across all 120 repertoires. Cytomegalovirus status was reported to be diagnosed by the classifier with high specificity and sensitivity in both the original and validation cohorts. A later analysis found that TCRs clustered in the first cohort also tended to co-occur in the 120 validation repertoires, with 94% of cluster scores above 0. Most TCR sequences were seen in very few donors, while some public TCRs were found in many individuals.

The rearrangement combines TRBV5-5 with TRBJ1-2, with no D gene named confidently. The clonotype comes from a young woman in good health and CMV-seronegative. The specimen sequenced was PBMCs. CDR3 protein: CASSSDGKGGGYTF. In nucleotide form, the sequence is TGTGCCAGCAGCTCCGACGGGAAGGGAGGGGGCTACACCTTC. Supplemented by the reference TRBV5-5 and TRBJ1-2 proteins around the CDR3, the complete variable domain is DAGVTQSPTHLIKTRGQQVTLRCSPISGHKSVSWYQQVLGQGPQFIFQYYEKEERGRGNFPDRFSARQFPNYSSELNVNALLLGDSALYLCASSSDGKGGGYTFGSGTRLTVV.